A single sample is the source of the 26 T cell receptor beta chains below, sequenced in a study of blood T cells in healthy people across ages. Using a J-beta primer mix together with a sample-barcoded 5' primer, a second PCR was run for roughly 7 to 12 cycles. TCRdb called the 5' RACE reads again in MiXCR, with one record for every CDR3 protein. The profile covers 600,000 to 1,000,000 distinct CDR3 sequences, with 58% appearing a single time and roughly 20% taken by the ten largest. The sequencing input was blood. The receptor source for this set is a man aged 30 to 39 in good health.

With respect to this clonotype: A junction boundary mismatches the germline segment, possibly from a read error. The rearrangement links TRBV6-6 to TRBJ1-1; no firm D call. Germline V lookup: CDR1 MNHNY, CDR2 SVGAGI (reference sequence). The length of the CDR3 is 12 residues. CDR3 amino acids: CARSYAGTEAFF. The DNA for the CDR3 is TGTGCCCGCAGTTACGCGGGGACTGAAGCTTTCTTT.

J is TRBJ1-1 and V is TRBV3-1; D is unresolved. Looked up from germline, CDR1 is LGHDT and CDR2 is YNNKEL (reference sequence). The CDR3 is 13 residues long. V was clipped by 3 bases and J by 5 bases, with 10 bases between them. This CDR3 is CASSHLGGTEAFF. In nucleotides, the CDR3 is TGTGCCAGCAGCCACTTGGGAGGGACTGAAGCTTTCTTT.

J is TRBJ2-4 and V is TRBV9; 14 bases align to TRBD2. This CDR3 has 19 residues. CDR1 and CDR2 (germline): SGDLS, YYNGEE. V lost 4 bases to trimming and J lost 8 bases; unmatched junction nucleotides: 17. CDR3 protein: CASSPNLGGGLAGEDIQYF. CDR3 nucleotide sequence: TGTGCCAGCAGCCCCAACCTGGGAGGGGGACTAGCGGGAGAGGACATTCAGTACTTC.

In its sample, this clonotype was seen a few times. The chain is built from TRBV7-8 and TRBJ2-5; D is perhaps TRBD1 (7 bases). Germline-derived CDR1 and CDR2 are SGHVS and FQNEAQ. V lost 2 bases, J lost 2 bases, and 12 bases lay in between. This CDR3 has 15 amino acids. The CDR3 coding sequence is TGTGCCAGCAGCTTACAGGGGGGACCACAAGAGACCCAGTACTTC. It codes for CASSLQGGPQETQYF. Filled out from reference TRBV7-8 and TRBJ2-5, the complete variable domain reads GAGVSQSPRYKVAKRGQDVALRCDPISGHVSLFWYQQALGQGPEFLTYFQNEAQLDKSGLPSDRFFAERPEGSVSTLKIQRTQQEDSAVYLCASSLQGGPQETQYFGPGTRLLVL.

This clonotype has just a few counts. The rearrangement links TRBV6-2 or TRBV6-3 to TRBJ2-1, with 7 bases identical to TRBD2. Germline values: CDR1 MNHEY, CDR2 SVGEGT. V trimming: 7 bases; J trimming: 9 bases; junction bases outside the gene matches: 9. The CDR3 runs 13 residues. CDR3 sequence reads: CASNLGTISEQFF. The CDR3 DNA reads TGTGCCAGCAATCTCGGGACTATCAGTGAGCAGTTCTTC.

The J gene is TRBJ1-5, the V gene TRBV4-2, with D possibly being TRBD1 (6 bases). The V gene lost 4 bases and the J gene lost 3 bases, with 16 bases spanning the gap. The V gene's germline CDR1 is LGHNA and CDR2 YNFKEQ. This CDR3 has 16 amino acids. The CDR3 is CASSPRSGHNNQPQHF. For the CDR3, the DNA is TGTGCCAGCAGCCCCCGGTCGGGACACAACAATCAGCCCCAGCATTTT.

The gene calls are TRBV7-2 and TRBJ2-7; tentatively, D is TRBD1 (6 bases). CDR1 is SGHTA and CDR2 is FQGNSA in the germline V gene. The CDR3 covers 14 residues. Trimming took 2 bases from V and 0 from J, leaving 8 bases between them. The CDR3 bases are TGTGCCAGCAGCTTAATCAGGGGCTCCTACGAGCAGTACTTC. This encodes CASSLIRGSYEQYF.

The chain recombines TRBV5-1 with TRBJ2-3; 7 positions agree with TRBD1. Germline values: CDR1 SGHRS, CDR2 YFSETQ. Trimming at V came to 7 bases and at J to 4 bases, leaving 9 bases not matched to a gene. There are 14 residues in the CDR3. The CDR3 DNA is TGCGCCAGCCAGACCACAGGGGCGGCAGATACGCAGTATTTT. Translating gives CASQTTGAADTQYF.

This clonotype was recorded only once. The V gene is TRBV5-1, the J gene TRBJ2-7; 8 bases agree with TRBD1. The CDR3 extends over 15 amino acids. The germline V gene has CDR1 SGHRS and CDR2 YFSETQ. Unmatched junction bases numbered 14, after V lost 5 bases and J lost 7 bases. CDR3 DNA: TGCGCCAGCAGACCCCGAACCTCAGGGGGCAATGAGCAGTACTTC. It encodes CASRPRTSGGNEQYF.

Only a few counts were recorded for this clonotype. This chain's CDR3 is CASSLFDIRSSYNEQFF. The CDR3 bases are TGTGCCAGCAGTTTGTTCGACATCCGGAGCTCCTACAATGAGCAGTTCTTC. V usage is TRBV28 and J usage is TRBJ2-1; D gene unclear. V lost 3 bases and J 0 bases, leaving 15 bases between the germline ends. There are 17 residues in the CDR3. Germline V gene sequence: CDR1 MDHEN, CDR2 SYDVKM.

The V gene is TRBV6-2 or TRBV6-3, the J gene TRBJ2-7; 7 bases match TRBD1. The germline gives CDR1 MNHEY, CDR2 SVGEGT. V trimming: 4 bases; J trimming: 1 base; junction bases outside the gene matches: 10. The CDR3 is 16 residues long. The CDR3 spells CASSFPRQGRSYEQYF. The CDR3 DNA follows: TGTGCCAGCAGTTTCCCGAGACAGGGTCGTTCCTACGAGCAGTACTTC.

This chain joins TRBV4-3 and TRBJ2-1; D is undetermined. This CDR3 region has 14 residues. Germline CDR1 LGHNA, CDR2 YSLEER. V was trimmed by 4 bases and J by 6 bases, leaving 13 bases between them. The CDR3 DNA reads as TGCGCCAGCAGCCCCTCGCGCGCTATCAATGAGCAGTTCTTC. Protein sequence: CASSPSRAINEQFF.

This clonotype was picked up a small number of times. The chain links TRBV29-1 to TRBJ2-3; D assignment may be TRBD1 or TRBD2 (6 bases each). The CDR3 is 16 residues long. Per germline, CDR1 SQVTM and CDR2 ANQGSEA. The V end lost 6 bases, the J end lost 3 bases, and 22 bases lay between the germline ends. The CDR3 DNA reads as TGCAGCGTAGGCCGGCCGAGGGGGGTCAGGACAGATACGCAGTATTTT. Amino acid sequence: CSVGRPRGVRTDTQYF.

The table lists this clonotype with a few counts. The chain carries TRBV12-3 or TRBV12-4 and TRBJ1-2, with 7 bases fitting TRBD1. CDR3 length equals 16 residues. V trimming: 6 bases; J trimming: 1 base; junction bases outside the gene matches: 11. The CDR3 spells CASRPLRDSSNYGYTF. The CDR3 nucleotides read TGTGCCAGCAGACCCTTAAGGGACAGCAGTAACTATGGCTACACCTTC.

This rearrangement joins TRBV28 to TRBJ2-5; TRBD1 is a possible D gene (5 bases). Germline V gives CDR1 MDHEN, CDR2 SYDVKM. The CDR3 extends over 13 amino acids. Deletions cut 5 bases from V and 5 bases from J, with 12 bases between. The CDR3 region is CASSIGVRETQYF. CDR3 nucleotides: TGTGCCAGCAGTATAGGGGTTAGGGAGACCCAGTACTTC.

The chain carries TRBV7-2 and TRBJ1-2; D is perhaps TRBD1 (6 bases). The germline V and J ends were trimmed by 5 bases and 8 bases, with 18 bases remaining between them. Germline V gene lookup returns CDR1 SGHTA and CDR2 FQGNSA. The CDR3 runs to 14 residues. The CDR3 loop reads CASSRDTGTRGYTF. The CDR3 DNA is TGTGCCAGCAGCAGAGACACCGGGACAAGGGGCTACACCTTC.

V usage is TRBV3-1 and J usage is TRBJ2-7, with D uncertain. Trimming stripped 2 bases from V and 3 bases from J, with 5 bases between. The CDR3 runs to 12 residues. Germline assignment: CDR1 LGHDT and CDR2 YNNKEL (reference sequence). CDR3 residues: CASSQNYYEQYF. CDR3 sequence (DNA): TGTGCCAGCAGCCAAAATTACTACGAGCAGTACTTC.

This clonotype was seen a handful of times. V gene TRBV2 combines with J gene TRBJ1-2; tentative D call: TRBD1 (6 bases). The germline gives CDR1 SNHLY, CDR2 FYNNEI. The germline V and J ends were trimmed by 0 bases and 3 bases, with 11 bases remaining between them. The CDR3 contains 15 residues. The CDR3 region has the DNA TGTGCCAGCAGTGAAGCACCCCAGGGGTACTATGGCTACACCTTC. Translated, it gives CASSEAPQGYYGYTF. Complete variable domain (other parts from reference TRBV2 and TRBJ1-2): EPEVTQTPSHQVTQMGQEVILRCVPISNHLYFYWYRQILGQKVEFLVSFYNNEISEKSEIFDDQFSVERPDGSNFTLKIRSTKLEDSAMYFCASSEAPQGYYGYTFGSGTRLTVV.

This chain links TRBV29-1 with TRBJ2-1; TRBD2 agrees at 12 bases. This CDR3 region has 17 residues. From germline, CDR1 is SQVTM and CDR2 ANQGSEA. V lost 8 bases to trimming and J lost 8 bases; unmatched junction nucleotides: 19. CDR3 in amino acids: CSIHLAGGPGSGDEQFF. CDR3 nucleotide sequence: TGCAGCATCCATCTAGCGGGAGGGCCAGGTTCGGGCGATGAGCAGTTCTTC.

Only one count was recorded for this clonotype. The chain couples TRBV6-5 to TRBJ2-4, with 7 bases aligning to TRBD2. The V gene end was trimmed by 5 bases and the J gene end by 9 bases; junction bases not matched to a gene: 10. Germline lookup yields CDR1 MNHEY and CDR2 SVGAGI. This CDR3 is 14 amino acids long. The chain's CDR3 is CASSTRRGEGIQYF. The CDR3, as DNA: TGTGCCAGCAGTACCCGCCGGGGGGAGGGCATTCAGTACTTC.

V usage is TRBV7-2 and J usage is TRBJ1-1; TRBD1 might be the D (5 bases). V was trimmed by 4 bases and J by 11 bases, leaving 14 bases between them. From germline, CDR1 is SGHTA and CDR2 FQGNSA. This CDR3 spans 12 amino acids. The CDR3 DNA sequence: TGTGCCAGCAGCTATCTGGGGGGGGAGGCTTTCTTT. It specifies CASSYLGGEAFF.

The CDR3 region is CASSRAGGPFKQYF. CDR3 coding DNA: TGTGCCAGCAGTCGAGCGGGGGGGCCCTTCAAGCAGTACTTC. The chain carries TRBV6-5 and TRBJ2-7, with TRBD2 matching 10 bases. Germline values: CDR1 MNHEY, CDR2 SVGAGI. The CDR3 is made up of 14 amino acids. The J segment lost 8 bases and the V segment lost 5 bases, leaving 9 bases of the junction unmatched.

V usage is TRBV4-2 and J usage is TRBJ1-2; possibly TRBD1 for D (5 bases). Per germline, CDR1 LGHNA and CDR2 YNFKEQ. V lost 5 bases to trimming and J lost 4 bases, with 20 bases between them. The CDR3 sequence is 16 residues long. The CDR3 DNA sequence: TGTGCCAGCAGCGGGACGGAGGGTATTGACAGCTATGGCTACACCTTC. It translates to CASSGTEGIDSYGYTF.

CDR3 DNA: TGTGCCAGCAGCAAAGCGGGGGGAGGTGAGACCCAGTACTTC. Its protein product is CASSKAGGGETQYF. The rearrangement links TRBV7-9 to TRBJ2-5; 9 positions match TRBD2. The CDR3 totals 14 residues. The trim removed 5 bases at V and 5 bases at J, leaving 6 bases unmatched. The V gene's germline CDR1 is SEHNR and CDR2 FQNEAQ (reference sequence).

This chain connects TRBV27 to TRBJ2-7; D possibly corresponds to TRBD1 (6 bases). Germline CDR1 MNHEY, CDR2 SMNVEV (reference sequence). V lost 5 bases and J 3 bases, leaving 20 bases between the germline ends. The CDR3 runs 16 residues. DNA for the CDR3: TGTGCCAGCAGTCCCTCATCAGGGGCCCGGATCTACGAGCAGTACTTC. It encodes CASSPSSGARIYEQYF.

The CDR3: CASSHEATPGSYYGYTF. In DNA, the CDR3 is TGTGCCAGCTCGCATGAAGCCACCCCAGGCTCCTACTATGGCTACACCTTC. This sequence joins TRBV12-3 or TRBV12-4 and TRBJ1-2; no clear D. This CDR3 contains 17 residues. V gave up 8 bases and J gave up 3 bases, with 25 bases separating them.